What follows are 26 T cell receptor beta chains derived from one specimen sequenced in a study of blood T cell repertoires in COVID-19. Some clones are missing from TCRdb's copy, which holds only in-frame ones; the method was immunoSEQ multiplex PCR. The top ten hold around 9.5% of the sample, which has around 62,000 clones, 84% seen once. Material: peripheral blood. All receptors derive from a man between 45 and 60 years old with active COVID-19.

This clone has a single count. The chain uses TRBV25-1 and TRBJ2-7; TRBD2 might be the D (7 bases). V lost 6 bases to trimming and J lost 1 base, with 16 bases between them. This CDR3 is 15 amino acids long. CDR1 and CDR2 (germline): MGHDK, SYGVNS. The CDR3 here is CASRLIQGGSYEQYF. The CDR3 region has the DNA TGTGCCAGCAGATTGATACAGGGAGGGTCCTACGAGCAGTACTTC.

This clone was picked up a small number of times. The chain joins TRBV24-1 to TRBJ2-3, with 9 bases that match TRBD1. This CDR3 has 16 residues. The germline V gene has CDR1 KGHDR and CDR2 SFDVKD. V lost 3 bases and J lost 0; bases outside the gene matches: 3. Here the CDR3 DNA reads TGTGCCACCAGTGATCCAGGACAGGGGAGCACAGATACGCAGTATTTT. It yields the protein CATSDPGQGSTDTQYF.

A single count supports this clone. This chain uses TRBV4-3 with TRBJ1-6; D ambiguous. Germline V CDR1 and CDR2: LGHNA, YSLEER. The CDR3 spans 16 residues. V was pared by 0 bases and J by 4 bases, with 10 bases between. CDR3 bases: TGCGCCAGCAGCCAAGAAATCTCCCCGTATAATTCACCCCTCCACTTT. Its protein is CASSQEISPYNSPLHF.

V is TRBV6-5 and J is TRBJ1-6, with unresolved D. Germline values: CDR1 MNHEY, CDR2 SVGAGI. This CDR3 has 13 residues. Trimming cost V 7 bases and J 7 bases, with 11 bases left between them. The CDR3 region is CASTPWANSPLHF. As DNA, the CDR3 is TGTGCCAGCACCCCTTGGGCCAATTCACCCCTCCACTTT.

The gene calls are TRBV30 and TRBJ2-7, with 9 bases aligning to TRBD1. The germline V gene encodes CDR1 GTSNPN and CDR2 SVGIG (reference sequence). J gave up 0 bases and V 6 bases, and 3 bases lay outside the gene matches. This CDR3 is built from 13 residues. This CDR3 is CACPGQGSYEQYF. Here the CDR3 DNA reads TGTGCCTGTCCGGGACAGGGCTCCTACGAGCAGTACTTC. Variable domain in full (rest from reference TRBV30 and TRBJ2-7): SQTIHQWPATLVQPVGSPLSLECTVEGTSNPNLYWYRQAAGRGLQLLFYSVGIGQISSEVPQNLSASRPQDRQFILSSKKLLLSDSGFYLCACPGQGSYEQYFGPGTRLTVT.

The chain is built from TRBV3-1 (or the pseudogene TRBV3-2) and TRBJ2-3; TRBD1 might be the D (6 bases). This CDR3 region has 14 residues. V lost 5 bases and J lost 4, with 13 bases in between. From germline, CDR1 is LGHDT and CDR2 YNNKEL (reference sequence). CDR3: CASSDTGSADTQYF. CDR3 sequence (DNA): TGTGCCAGCAGCGATACAGGGTCCGCAGATACGCAGTATTTT.

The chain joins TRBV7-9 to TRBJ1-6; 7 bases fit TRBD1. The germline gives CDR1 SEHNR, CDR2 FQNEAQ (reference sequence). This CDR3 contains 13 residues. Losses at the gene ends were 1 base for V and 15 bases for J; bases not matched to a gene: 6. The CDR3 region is CASSLGSPGGLHF. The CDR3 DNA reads TGTGCCAGCAGCTTAGGGTCCCCAGGGGGCCTCCACTTT.

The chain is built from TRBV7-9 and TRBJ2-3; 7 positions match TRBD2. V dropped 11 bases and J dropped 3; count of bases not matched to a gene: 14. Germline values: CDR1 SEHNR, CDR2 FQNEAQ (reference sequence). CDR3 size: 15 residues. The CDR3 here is CAQGKAGERTDTQYF. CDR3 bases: TGTGCCCAAGGGAAGGCGGGAGAAAGGACAGATACGCAGTATTTT.

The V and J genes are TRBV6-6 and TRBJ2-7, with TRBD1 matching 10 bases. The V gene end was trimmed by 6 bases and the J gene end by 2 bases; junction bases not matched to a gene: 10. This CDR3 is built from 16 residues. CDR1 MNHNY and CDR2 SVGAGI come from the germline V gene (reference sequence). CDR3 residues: CASRPISGTGAYEQYF. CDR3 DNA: TGTGCCAGCAGACCTATTTCCGGGACAGGGGCCTACGAGCAGTACTTC.

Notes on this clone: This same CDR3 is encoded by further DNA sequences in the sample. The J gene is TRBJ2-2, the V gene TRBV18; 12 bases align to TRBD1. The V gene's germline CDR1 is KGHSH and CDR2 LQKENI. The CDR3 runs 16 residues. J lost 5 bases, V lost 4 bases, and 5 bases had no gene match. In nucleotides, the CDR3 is TGTGCCAGCTCACGGCCGGGACAGGGGGCGACCGGGGAGCTGTTTTTT. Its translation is CASSRPGQGATGELFF.

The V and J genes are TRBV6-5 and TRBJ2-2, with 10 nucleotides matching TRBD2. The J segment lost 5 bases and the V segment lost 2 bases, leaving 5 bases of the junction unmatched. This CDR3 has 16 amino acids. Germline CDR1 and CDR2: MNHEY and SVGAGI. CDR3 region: CASSYPSGSQTGELFF. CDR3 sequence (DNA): TGTGCCAGCAGTTACCCTAGCGGGAGTCAGACCGGGGAGCTGTTTTTT.

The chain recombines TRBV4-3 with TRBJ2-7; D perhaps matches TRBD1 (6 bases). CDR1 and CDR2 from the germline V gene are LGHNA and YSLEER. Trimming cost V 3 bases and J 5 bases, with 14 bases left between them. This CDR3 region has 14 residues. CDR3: CASSQLRGFHEQYF. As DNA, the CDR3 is TGCGCCAGCAGCCAGTTGAGGGGGTTCCACGAGCAGTACTTC.

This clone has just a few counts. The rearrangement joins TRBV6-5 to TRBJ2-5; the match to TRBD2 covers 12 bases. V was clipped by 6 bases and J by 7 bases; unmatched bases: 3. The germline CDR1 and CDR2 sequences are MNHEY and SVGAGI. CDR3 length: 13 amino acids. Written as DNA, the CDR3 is TGTGCCAGCAGGACTAGCGGGGGTCTGACCCAGTACTTC. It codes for CASRTSGGLTQYF.

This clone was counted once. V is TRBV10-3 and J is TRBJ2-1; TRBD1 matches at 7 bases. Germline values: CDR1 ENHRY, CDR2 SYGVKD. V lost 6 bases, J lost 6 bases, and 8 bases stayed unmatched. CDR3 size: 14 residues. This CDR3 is CAISGTVSLNEQFF. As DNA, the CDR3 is TGTGCCATCAGCGGGACAGTTTCCCTCAATGAGCAGTTCTTC.

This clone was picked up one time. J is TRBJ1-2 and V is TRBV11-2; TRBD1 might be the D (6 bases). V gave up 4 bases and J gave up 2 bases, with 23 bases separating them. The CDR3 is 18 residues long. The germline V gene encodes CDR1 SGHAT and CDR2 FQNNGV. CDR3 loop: CASSSPGARRLANYGYTF. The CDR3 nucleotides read TGTGCCAGCAGCTCCCCAGGGGCTCGCAGGCTAGCAAACTATGGCTACACCTTC. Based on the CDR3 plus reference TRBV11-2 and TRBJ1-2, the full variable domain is EAGVAQSPRYKIIEKRQSVAFWCNPISGHATLYWYQQILGQGPKLLIQFQNNGVVDDSQLPKDRFSAERLKGVDSTLKIQPAKLEDSAVYLCASSSPGARRLANYGYTFGSGTRLTVV.

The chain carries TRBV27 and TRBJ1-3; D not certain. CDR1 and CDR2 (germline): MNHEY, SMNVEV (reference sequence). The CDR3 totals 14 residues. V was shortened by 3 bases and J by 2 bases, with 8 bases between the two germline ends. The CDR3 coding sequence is TGTGCCAGCAGTTTCGGGAGGGCTGGAAACACCATATATTTT. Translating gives CASSFGRAGNTIYF.

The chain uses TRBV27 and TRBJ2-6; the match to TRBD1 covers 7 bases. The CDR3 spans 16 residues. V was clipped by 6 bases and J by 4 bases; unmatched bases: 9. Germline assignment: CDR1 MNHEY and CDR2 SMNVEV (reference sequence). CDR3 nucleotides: TGTGCCAGCAGCCACACACAGGGGTCAGGGGCCAACGTCCTGACTTTC. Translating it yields CASSHTQGSGANVLTF.

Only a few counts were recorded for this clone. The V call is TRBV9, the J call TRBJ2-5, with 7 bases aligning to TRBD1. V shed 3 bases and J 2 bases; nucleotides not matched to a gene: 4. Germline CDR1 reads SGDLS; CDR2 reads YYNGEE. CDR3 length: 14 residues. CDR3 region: CASSATGRQETQYF. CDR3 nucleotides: TGTGCCAGCAGCGCGACAGGGCGACAAGAGACCCAGTACTTC.

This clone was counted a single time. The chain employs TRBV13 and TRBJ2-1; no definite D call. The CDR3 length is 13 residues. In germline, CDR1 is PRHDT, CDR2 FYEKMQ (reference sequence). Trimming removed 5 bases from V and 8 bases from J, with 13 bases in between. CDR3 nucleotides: TGTGCCAGCAGCCCAACAGCCGGCGATGAGCAGTTCTTC. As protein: CASSPTAGDEQFF.

As DNA, the CDR3 is TGTGCCAGCAGTTACTCGGGGGGGCCGGCCTACGAGCAGTACTTC. Translation gives CASSYSGGPAYEQYF. The rearrangement joins TRBV6-5 to TRBJ2-7; the D gene is possibly TRBD2 (7 bases). Trimming took off 0 bases at V and 2 bases at J, with 11 bases between the two ends. CDR1 and CDR2 from the germline V gene are MNHEY and SVGAGI. The CDR3 is made up of 15 amino acids.

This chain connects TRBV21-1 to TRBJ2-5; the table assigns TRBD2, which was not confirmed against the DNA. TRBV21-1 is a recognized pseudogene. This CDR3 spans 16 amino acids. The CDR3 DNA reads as TGTGCCAGCAGCAACAACCCGAGGACTACCCAAGAGACCCAGTACTTC. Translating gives CASSNNPRTTQETQYF.

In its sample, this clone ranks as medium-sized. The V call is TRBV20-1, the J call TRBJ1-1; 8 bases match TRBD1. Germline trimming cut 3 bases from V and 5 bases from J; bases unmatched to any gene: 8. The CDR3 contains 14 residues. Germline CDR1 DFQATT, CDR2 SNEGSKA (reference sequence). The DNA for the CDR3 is TGCAGTGCTAGTCGGCAGGGGGCTGGAACTGAAGCTTTCTTT. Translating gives CSASRQGAGTEAFF.

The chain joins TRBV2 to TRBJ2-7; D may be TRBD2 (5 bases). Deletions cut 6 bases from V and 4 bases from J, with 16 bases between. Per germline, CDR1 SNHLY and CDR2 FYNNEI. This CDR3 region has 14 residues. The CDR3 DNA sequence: TGTGCCAGCAGGGGGTCCGCGGGCGGTTACGAGCAGTACTTC. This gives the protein CASRGSAGGYEQYF.

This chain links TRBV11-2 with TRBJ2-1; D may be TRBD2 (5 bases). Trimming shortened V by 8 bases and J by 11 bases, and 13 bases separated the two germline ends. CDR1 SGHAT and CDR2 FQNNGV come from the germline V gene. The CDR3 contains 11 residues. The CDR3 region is CASGYRTQQFF. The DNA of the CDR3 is TGTGCCAGCGGTTACCGGACTCAGCAGTTCTTC. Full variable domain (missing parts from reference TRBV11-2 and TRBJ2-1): EAGVAQSPRYKIIEKRQSVAFWCNPISGHATLYWYQQILGQGPKLLIQFQNNGVVDDSQLPKDRFSAERLKGVDSTLKIQPAKLEDSAVYLCASGYRTQQFFGPGTRLTVL.

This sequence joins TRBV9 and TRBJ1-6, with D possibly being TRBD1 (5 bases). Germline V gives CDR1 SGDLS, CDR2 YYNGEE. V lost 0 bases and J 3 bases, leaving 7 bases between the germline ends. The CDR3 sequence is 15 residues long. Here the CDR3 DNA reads TGTGCCAGCAGCGTAGACGGACACTATAATTCACCCCTCCACTTT. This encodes CASSVDGHYNSPLHF.

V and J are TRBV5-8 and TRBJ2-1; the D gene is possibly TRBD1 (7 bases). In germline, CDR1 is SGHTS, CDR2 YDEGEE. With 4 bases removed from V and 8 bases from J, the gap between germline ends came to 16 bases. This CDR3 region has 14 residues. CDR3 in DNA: TGTGCCAGCAGCCATCTACGGGGGACAGATGAGCAGTTCTTC. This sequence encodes CASSHLRGTDEQFF.